This entry concerns a single T cell receptor beta chain. The antigen it binds to is not known. Base-call qualities are not available, and no considerably larger clone is one nucleotide away. The sample originates from a study of T cell repertoires and Cas9 in healthy adults (dated by TCRdb to the late 2010s). Context from the whole study: SpCas9-reactive T cells were characterized for multi-effector potency, cytotoxicity and lineage determination within the CD4 and CD8 compartments. The study examined preexisting T cell immunity against the Streptococcus pyogenes Cas9 nuclease (SpCas9) used in CRISPR gene editing. Overall study outcomes, separate from this receptor: In vitro, the proliferation and function of SpCas9-reactive effector T cells were reported to be mitigated by SpCas9-reactive regulatory T cells.

Healthy humans were used as donors in the study. The protocol used for the library was the immunoSEQ multiplex PCR assay. TCRdb retrieved this table from immuneACCESS and kept in-frame rearrangements only. Not all clones are present; in checked studies, unresolved V genes account for under half, and no reason is known for the remainder. Counted in this sample were roughly 13,000 clones; 80% to 90% of them appeared once. The leading ten clones occupy about 1.5% of the sample. The trim is 3 bases for V and 6 bases for J, with a gap of 11 bases between the germline ends. The CDR3 has 14 amino acids, counting the end cysteine and phenylalanine. Of all the DNA, just the CDR3 is kept, 42 bases in frame from base 1. Looking up the germline V gene yields CDR1 MNHEY and CDR2 SVGAGI.

The clonotype originates from a human donor in good health. Source material: Tregs (CD4+, CD25+, CD127-, CD137-, CD154-) from PBMCs; culture status not recorded. The chain employs TRBV6-5 and TRBJ2-2, with no reliable assignment of the D segment. The base sequence is TGTGCCAGCAGTTATGGCCCCAGGCCCGGGGAGCTGTTTTTT. It codes for CASSYGPRPGELFF.